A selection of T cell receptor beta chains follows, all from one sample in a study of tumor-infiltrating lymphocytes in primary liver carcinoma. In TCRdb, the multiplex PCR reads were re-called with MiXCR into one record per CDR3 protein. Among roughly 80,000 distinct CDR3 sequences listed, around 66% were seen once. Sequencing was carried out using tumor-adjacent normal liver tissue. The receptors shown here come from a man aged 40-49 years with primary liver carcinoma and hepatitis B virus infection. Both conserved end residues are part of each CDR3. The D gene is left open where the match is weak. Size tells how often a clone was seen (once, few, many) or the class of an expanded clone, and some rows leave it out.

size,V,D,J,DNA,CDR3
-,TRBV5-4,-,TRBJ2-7,TGTGTCAGCAGCTGGGATTACAGACCCTACGAGCAGTATTTC,CVSSWDYRPYEQYF
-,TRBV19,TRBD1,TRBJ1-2,TGTGCCAGTACCCTAGGGACAGCGGGCTACACCTTC,CASTLGTAGYTF
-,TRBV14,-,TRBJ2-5,TGTGCCAGTAGCCGCACCGGGGCTAGCGTTCCTTACTTC,CASSRTGASVPYF
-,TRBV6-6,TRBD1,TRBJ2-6,TGTGTCAGCAGCGGGACAGGGACCCTCAACGTCCTTACTTTC,CVSSGTGTLNVLTF
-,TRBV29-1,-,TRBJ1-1,TGCAGCGTTTCATCCAACGGGAACACTGAAGCTTTCTTT,CSVSSNGNTEAFF
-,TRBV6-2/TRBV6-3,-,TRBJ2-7,TGTGCCAGCAGTTACTCATCCCACGTGCAATACTTC,CASSYSSHVQYF
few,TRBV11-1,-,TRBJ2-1,TGTGCCAGCAGCTTAAATACTAGCCTCAATGAGCAGTTCTTC,CASSLNTSLNEQFF
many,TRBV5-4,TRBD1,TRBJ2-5,TGTGCCAGCAGCTTGGTAGGGGGCGGTGAGACCCAGTACTTC,CASSLVGGGETQYF
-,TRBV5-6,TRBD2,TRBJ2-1,TGTGCCACCAGCTTGTCTGGGCGGGAGTCCTACAATGAGCAGTTCTTC,CATSLSGRESYNEQFF
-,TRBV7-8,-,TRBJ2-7,TGTGCCAGCAGCTTAGGTTCGGGAATGAACTACGAGCAGTACTTC,CASSLGSGMNYEQYF
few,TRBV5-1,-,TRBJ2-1,TGCGCCAGCAGCGGTGGATATGGGAGCAATGAGCAGTTCTTC,CASSGGYGSNEQFF
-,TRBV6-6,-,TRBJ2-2,TGTGTCAGCAATAAGAACACCGGGGAGCTGCTTTTT,CVSNKNTGELLF
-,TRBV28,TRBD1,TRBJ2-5,TGTGCCAACAGGGGACGGGCTACGGTAGGGGAGACCCAGTACTTC,CANRGRATVGETQYF
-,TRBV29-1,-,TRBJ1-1,TGCAGCGCTTCCCCGGGTTGGGCAATGAACACGGAAGCTCTCTTT,CSASPGWAMNTEALF
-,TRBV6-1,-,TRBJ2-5,TGTGCCAGTAGTGATGAGGTGGGCGGCCAAGAGATCCAGTACTTC,CASSDEVGGQEIQYF
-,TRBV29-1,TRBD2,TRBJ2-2,TGCAGCGTTGGGACTAGCGCGGCGAACACCGGGGGGCTGGTTTTT,CSVGTSAANTGGLVF
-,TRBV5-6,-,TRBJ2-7,TGTGCCAGCAACTTCCAATGGGCAGCCTACGAGCAGTACTTC,CASNFQWAAYEQYF
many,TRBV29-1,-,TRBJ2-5,TGCAGCGTTGAAGGGGCCGGGGAGACCCAGTACTTC,CSVEGAGETQYF
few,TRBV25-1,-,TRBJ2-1,TGTGCCAGCAGCTCTAAGCGGGTAACCTACAATGAGCAGTTCTTC,CASSSKRVTYNEQFF
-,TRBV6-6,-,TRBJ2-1,TGTGCCAGCAGTTCCTGGACTTTGAGCTCCTACAATGAGCAGCTCTTC,CASSSWTLSSYNEQLF
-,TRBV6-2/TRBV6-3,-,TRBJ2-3,TGTGCCAGCAGCACTACAGGAACGACAACCACAGATACGCAGTATTTT,CASSTTGTTTTDTQYF
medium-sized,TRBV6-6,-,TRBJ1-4,TGTGCCAGCAGTAAAGGCGGCTTCTTGGATGAAAAACTGTTTTTT,CASSKGGFLDEKLFF
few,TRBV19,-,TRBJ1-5,TGTGCCAGTAGTATAACAGGAACTTTCAATCAGCCCCAGCATTTT,CASSITGTFNQPQHF
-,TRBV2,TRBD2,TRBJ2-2,TGTACCAGCAGTGTCGAACTAGCGGTCCCGGGGAAAGCCGGGGAGCTGTTTTTT,CTSSVELAVPGKAGELFF
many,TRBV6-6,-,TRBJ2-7,TGTGCCAGCAGTTTGGCCTTAAACTACGAGCAGTACTTC,CASSLALNYEQYF
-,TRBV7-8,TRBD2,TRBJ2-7,TGTGCCGGCAGTTTCTCCAGCGGGATAACCTACGAGCAGTACTTC,CAGSFSSGITYEQYF
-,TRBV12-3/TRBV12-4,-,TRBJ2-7,TGTGCCAGCAGTTTGAGCTTGGGAACATTGTCCGAGCAGTATTTC,CASSLSLGTLSEQYF
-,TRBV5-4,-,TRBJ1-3,TGTGCCAGCAGCCGACGACCCTGCTCTGGAAACACCATATATTTT,CASSRRPCSGNTIYF
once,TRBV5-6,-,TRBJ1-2,TGTGCCAGGAGCGACGCGGCCTTCCCTGTCGACTATGGCTACAACTTC,CARSDAAFPVDYGYNF
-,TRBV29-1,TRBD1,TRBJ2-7,TGCAGCGTTCGAGGACAGGGGACCTTGTCGGCTTACGAACAGTACTTC,CSVRGQGTLSAYEQYF
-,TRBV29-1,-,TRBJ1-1,TGCAGCGTTGTTTGGGGCACTGTAGTTTTCTTT,CSVVWGTVVFF
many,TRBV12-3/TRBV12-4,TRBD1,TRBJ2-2,TGTGCCAGCAGCAATCGGGACAGGGAGACCGGGGAGCTGTTTTTT,CASSNRDRETGELFF
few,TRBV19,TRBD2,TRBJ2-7,TGTGCCAGTAGTCCAGCGGGAGGGTGGATATACGAGCAGTACTTC,CASSPAGGWIYEQYF